This TCR beta chain was profiled in a study of control samples from healthy donors and cancer patients. The germline CDR1 and CDR2 sequences are DFQATT and SNEGSKA (reference sequence). Trimming shortened V by 7 bases and J by 6 bases, and 12 bases separated the two germline ends. The CDR3 has 11 amino acids. Here immunoSEQ multiplex PCR was the method, and the copy in TCRdb shows in-frame clones only, minus some. The data contain approximately 100,000 clones, roughly 91% of them singletons. The sample consisted of blood. This TCR was sampled from a woman aged 45-59 years in good health. The V call is TRBV20-1, the J call TRBJ1-2; no clear D gene. The CDR3 sequence: CSVGQHDGYTF. Here the CDR3 DNA reads TGCAGTGTTGGCCAGCACGATGGCTACACCTTC.